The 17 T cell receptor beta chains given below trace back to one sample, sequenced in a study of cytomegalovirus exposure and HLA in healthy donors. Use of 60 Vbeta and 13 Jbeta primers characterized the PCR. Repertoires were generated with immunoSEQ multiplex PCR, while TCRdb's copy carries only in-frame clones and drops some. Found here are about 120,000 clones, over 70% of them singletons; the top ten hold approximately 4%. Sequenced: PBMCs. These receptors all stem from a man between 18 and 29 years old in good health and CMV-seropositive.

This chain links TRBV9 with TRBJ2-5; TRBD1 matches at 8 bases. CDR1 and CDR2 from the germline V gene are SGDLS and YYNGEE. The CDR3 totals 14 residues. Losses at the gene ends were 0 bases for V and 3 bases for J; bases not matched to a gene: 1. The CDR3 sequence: CASSVDRGKETQYF. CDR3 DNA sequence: TGTGCCAGCAGCGTAGACAGGGGGAAAGAGACCCAGTACTTC.

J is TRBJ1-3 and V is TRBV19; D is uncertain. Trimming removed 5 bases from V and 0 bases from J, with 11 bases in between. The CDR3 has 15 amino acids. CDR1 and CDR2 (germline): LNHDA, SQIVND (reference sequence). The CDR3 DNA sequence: TGTGCCAGTAGTTTGCTCGGGAACTCTGGAAACACCATATATTTT. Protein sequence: CASSLLGNSGNTIYF.

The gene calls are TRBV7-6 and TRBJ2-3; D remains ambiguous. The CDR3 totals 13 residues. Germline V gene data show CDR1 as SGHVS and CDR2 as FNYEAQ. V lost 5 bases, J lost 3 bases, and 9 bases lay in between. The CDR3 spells CASSPRLTDTQYF. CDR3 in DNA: TGTGCCAGCAGCCCGCGACTTACAGATACGCAGTATTTT. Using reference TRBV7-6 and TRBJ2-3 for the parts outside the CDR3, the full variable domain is GAGVSQSPRYKVTKRGQDVALRCDPISGHVSLYWYRQALGQGPEFLTYFNYEAQQDKSGLPNDRFSAERPEGSISTLTIQRTEQRDSAMYRCASSPRLTDTQYFGPGTRLTVL.

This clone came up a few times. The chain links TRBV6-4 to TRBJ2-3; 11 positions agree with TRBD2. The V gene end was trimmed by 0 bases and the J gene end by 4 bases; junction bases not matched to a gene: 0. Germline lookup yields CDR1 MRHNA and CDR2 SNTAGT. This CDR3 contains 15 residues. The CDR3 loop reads CASSDSSGGADTQYF. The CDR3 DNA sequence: TGTGCCAGCAGTGACTCTAGCGGGGGGGCAGATACGCAGTATTTT.

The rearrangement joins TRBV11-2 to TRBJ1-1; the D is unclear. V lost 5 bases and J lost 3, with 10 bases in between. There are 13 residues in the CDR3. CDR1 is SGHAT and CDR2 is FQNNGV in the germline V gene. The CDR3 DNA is TGTGCCAGCAGCCCTACCGGGGACACTGAAGCTTTCTTT. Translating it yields CASSPTGDTEAFF.

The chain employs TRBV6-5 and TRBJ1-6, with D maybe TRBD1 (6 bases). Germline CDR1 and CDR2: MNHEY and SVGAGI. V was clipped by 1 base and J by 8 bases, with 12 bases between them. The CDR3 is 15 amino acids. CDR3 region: CASSYLGQRDSPLHF. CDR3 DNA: TGTGCCAGCAGTTACTTAGGACAGAGGGATTCACCCCTCCACTTT.

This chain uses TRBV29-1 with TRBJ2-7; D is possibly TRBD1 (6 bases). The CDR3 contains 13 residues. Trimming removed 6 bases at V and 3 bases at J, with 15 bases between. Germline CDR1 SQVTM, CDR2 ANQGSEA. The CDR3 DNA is TGCAGCGTACAGGCTTCAGGGGTCTACGAGCAGTACTTC. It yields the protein CSVQASGVYEQYF.

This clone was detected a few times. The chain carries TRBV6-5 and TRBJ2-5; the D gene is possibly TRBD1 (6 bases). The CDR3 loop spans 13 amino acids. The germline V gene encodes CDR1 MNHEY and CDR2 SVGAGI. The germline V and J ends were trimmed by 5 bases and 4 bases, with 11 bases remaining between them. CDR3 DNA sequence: TGTGCCAGCAGTCCCACACAGGGAGAGACCCAGTACTTC. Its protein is CASSPTQGETQYF.

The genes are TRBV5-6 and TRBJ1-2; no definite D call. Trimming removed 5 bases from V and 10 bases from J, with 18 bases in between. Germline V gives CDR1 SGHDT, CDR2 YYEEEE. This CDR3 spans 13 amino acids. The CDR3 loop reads CASSYGLTINYTF. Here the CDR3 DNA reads TGTGCCAGCAGTTATGGACTTACTATTAACTACACCTTC.

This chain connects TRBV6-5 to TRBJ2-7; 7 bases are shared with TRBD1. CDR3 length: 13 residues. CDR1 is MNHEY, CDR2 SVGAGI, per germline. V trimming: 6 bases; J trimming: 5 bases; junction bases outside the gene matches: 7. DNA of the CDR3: TGTGCCAGCAGGACCGGGACAGAAAACGAGCAGTACTTC. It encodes CASRTGTENEQYF.

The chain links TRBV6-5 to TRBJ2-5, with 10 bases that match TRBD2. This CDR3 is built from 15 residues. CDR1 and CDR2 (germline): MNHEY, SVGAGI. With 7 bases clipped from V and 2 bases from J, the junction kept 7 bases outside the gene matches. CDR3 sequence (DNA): TGTGCCAGCAATCCAAGCGGGGGGGAACAAGAGACCCAGTACTTC. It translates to CASNPSGGEQETQYF.

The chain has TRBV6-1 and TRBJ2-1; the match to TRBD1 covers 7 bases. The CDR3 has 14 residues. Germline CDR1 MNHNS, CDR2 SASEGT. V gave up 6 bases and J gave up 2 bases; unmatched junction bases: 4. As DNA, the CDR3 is TGTGCCAGCAGAACAGGGGCCCCCTACAATGAGCAGTTCTTC. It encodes CASRTGAPYNEQFF.

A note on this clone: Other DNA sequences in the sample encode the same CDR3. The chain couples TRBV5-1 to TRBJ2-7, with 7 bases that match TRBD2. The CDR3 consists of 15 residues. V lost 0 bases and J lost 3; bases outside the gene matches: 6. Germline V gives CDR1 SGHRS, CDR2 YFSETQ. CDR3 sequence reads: CASSLEGREGYEQYF. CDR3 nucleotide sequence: TGCGCCAGCAGCTTGGAGGGCAGGGAGGGCTACGAGCAGTACTTC.

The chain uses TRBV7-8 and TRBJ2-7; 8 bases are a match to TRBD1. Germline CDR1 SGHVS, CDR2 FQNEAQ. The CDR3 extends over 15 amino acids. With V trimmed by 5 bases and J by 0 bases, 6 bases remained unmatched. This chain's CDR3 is CASSARGQSSYEQYF. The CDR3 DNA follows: TGTGCCAGCAGCGCCAGGGGGCAGAGCTCCTACGAGCAGTACTTC.

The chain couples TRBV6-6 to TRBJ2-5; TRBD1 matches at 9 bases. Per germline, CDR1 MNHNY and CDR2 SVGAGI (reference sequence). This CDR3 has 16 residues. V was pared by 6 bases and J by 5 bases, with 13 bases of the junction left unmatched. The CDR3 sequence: CASSPGTGLVKETQYF. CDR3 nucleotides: TGTGCCAGCAGCCCCGGGACAGGGTTGGTAAAGGAGACCCAGTACTTC.

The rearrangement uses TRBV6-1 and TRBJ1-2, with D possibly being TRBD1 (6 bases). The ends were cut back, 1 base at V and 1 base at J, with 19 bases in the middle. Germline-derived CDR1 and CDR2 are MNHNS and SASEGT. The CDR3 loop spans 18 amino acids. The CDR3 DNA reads TGTGCCAGCAGTGAAGGTCCCGGGACAACGAATTATAACTATGGCTACACCTTC. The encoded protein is CASSEGPGTTNYNYGYTF.

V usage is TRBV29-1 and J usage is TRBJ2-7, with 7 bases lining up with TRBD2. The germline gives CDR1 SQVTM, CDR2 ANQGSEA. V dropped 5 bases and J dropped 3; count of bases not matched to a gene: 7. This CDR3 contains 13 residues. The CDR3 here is CSVMGGSLYEQYF. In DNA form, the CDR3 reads TGCAGCGTTATGGGAGGGTCTCTCTACGAGCAGTACTTC.